This T cell receptor (beta chain) was recovered during a study of T cells in Graves' hyperthyroidism and ophthalmopathy. Template material for amplifying TCR beta CDR3 regions consisted of RNA transcripts. In the first-round RT-PCR of the TCR CDR3, the HTBI primer set was used. Each CDR3 protein gets one entry after TCRdb re-called the multiplex PCR reads with MiXCR. This sample has 660,000 or so distinct CDR3 sequences; less than 45% occur once, and the top ten carry under 8.5%. The CDR3 length is 15 residues. Germline V gene data show CDR1 as ENHRY and CDR2 as SYGVKD. The junction had 6 bases not matched to a gene; V was cut back by 3 bases and J by 5 bases.

This chain links TRBV10-3 with TRBJ2-5; 10 bases match TRBD1. The receptor's source is an adult man with Graves' disease, either hyperthyroidism or ophthalmopathy (not recorded which). Sequencing input: peripheral blood or thyroid tissue (not recorded which). CDR3 residues: CAISELTGGLETQYF. CDR3 nucleotide sequence: TGTGCCATCAGTGAACTGACAGGGGGCTTGGAGACCCAGTACTTC.